This T cell receptor beta chain was identified during a study of T cell responses to AZD1222 COVID-19 vaccine. Study-level points and caveats: There were vaccine-associated CD4 TCRs across spike, dominant at 160-218 and 743-854. Without day 14 samples, only post-peak T cell repertoires were studied.

The CDR3 extends over 16 amino acids. Trimming removed 2 bases from V and 5 bases from J, with 16 bases in between. Germline CDR1 MDHEN, CDR2 SYDVKM. With respect to this clone: Antigen: not known.

TCRdb's table, derived via immunoSEQ multiplex PCR, lists solely in-frame clones and lacks some. Counted here are 170,000 or so clones, about 85% occurring once; the ten biggest clones make up less than 3%. The sequence was collected from an adult in good health. The material was peripheral blood, obtained on day 0 of AZD1222 vaccination. The V call is TRBV28, the J call TRBJ1-5; no firm D call. The CDR3 protein is CASSLGQVLRDQPQHF. The CDR3 DNA reads as TGTGCCAGCAGTTTAGGGCAGGTGCTTAGGGATCAGCCCCAGCATTTT.